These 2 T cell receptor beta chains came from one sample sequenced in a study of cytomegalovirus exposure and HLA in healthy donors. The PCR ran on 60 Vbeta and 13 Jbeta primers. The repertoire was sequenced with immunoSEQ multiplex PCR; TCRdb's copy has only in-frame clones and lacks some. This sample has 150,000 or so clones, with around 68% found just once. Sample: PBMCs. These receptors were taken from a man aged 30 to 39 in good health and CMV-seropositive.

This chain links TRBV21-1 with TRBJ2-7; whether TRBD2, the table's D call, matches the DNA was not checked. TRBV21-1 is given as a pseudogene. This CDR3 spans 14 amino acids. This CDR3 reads CASSPKRTRGEQYF. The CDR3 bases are TGTGCCAGCAGCCCCAAGAGGACTAGAGGCGAGCAGTACTTC.

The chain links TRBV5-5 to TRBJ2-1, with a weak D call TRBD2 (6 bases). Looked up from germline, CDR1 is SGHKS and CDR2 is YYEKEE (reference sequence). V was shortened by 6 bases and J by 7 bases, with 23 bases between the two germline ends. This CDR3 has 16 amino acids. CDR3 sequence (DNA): TGTGCCAGCACCGACGGACTAAACAAGGGAAGGAATGAGCAGTTCTTC. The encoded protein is CASTDGLNKGRNEQFF.